One sample yielded the 19 T cell receptor beta chains listed below, sequenced in a study of blood T cell repertoires in COVID-19. The data were produced by immunoSEQ multiplex PCR, yet TCRdb's version contains in-frame clones alone and is incomplete. The table has about 200,000 clones, approximately 92% seen once. Sequencing was performed on peripheral blood. Receptors originate from a man aged 50 to 59 with acute or convalescent COVID-19.

V gene TRBV4-2 combines with J gene TRBJ2-3, with 12 bases identical to TRBD2. CDR1 is LGHNA and CDR2 is YNFKEQ in the germline V gene. The CDR3 consists of 16 residues. V was clipped by 8 bases and J by 1 base; unmatched bases: 7. For the CDR3, the DNA is TGTGCCAGCGGGCTAGCGGGAGGGAGGGGCACAGATACGCAGTATTTT. It is translated as CASGLAGGRGTDTQYF.

The chain links TRBV10-3 to TRBJ2-1, with a tentative D call TRBD1 (5 bases). Trimming shortened V by 0 bases and J by 7 bases, and 10 bases separated the two germline ends. Germline assignment: CDR1 ENHRY and CDR2 SYGVKD. The CDR3 has 14 amino acids. The CDR3 bases are TGTGCCATCAGTGAGTCGTTTCAGGGAAATGAGCAGTTCTTC. Amino acid sequence: CAISESFQGNEQFF.

The CDR3 is CASSPTSGRRYEQFF. The DNA of the CDR3 is TGTGCCAGCAGTCCAACTAGCGGGAGGCGGTATGAGCAGTTCTTC. This chain connects TRBV27 to TRBJ2-1; 12 nucleotides agree with TRBD2. The CDR3 consists of 15 residues. The germline gives CDR1 MNHEY, CDR2 SMNVEV (reference sequence). V lost 5 bases, J lost 8 bases, and 7 bases stayed unmatched.

V is TRBV3-1 (or the pseudogene TRBV3-2) and J is TRBJ1-3; D not resolved. CDR3 length equals 14 residues. Trimming removed 2 bases at V and 1 base at J, with 6 bases between. Germline-derived CDR1 and CDR2 are LGHDT and YNNKEL (reference sequence). The CDR3 loop is CASSQRSSGNTIYF. The CDR3 DNA reads as TGTGCCAGCAGCCAAAGGAGTTCTGGAAACACCATATATTTT.

This clone was picked up one time. The chain has TRBV6-5 and TRBJ1-1, with a possible D match to TRBD1 (6 bases). V shed 3 bases and J shed 1 base, with 12 bases lying between them. The CDR3 is made up of 15 amino acids. Germline-derived CDR1 and CDR2 are MNHEY and SVGAGI. The CDR3 nucleotides are TGTGCCAGCAGTTATCTTACAGGGCGGAACACTGAAGCTTTCTTT. It translates to CASSYLTGRNTEAFF.

The chain combines TRBV7-2 with TRBJ1-4; no clear D. Germline loops: CDR1 SGHTA, CDR2 FQGNSA. Trimming left V 1 base short and J 5 bases short, with 11 bases between. The CDR3 consists of 15 residues. CDR3 bases: TGTGCCAGCAGCTTAGACCGGGTACCAAATGAAAAACTGTTTTTT. It is translated as CASSLDRVPNEKLFF.

This clone was seen a handful of times. This chain joins TRBV9 and TRBJ2-7, with a weak D call TRBD1 (6 bases). There are 14 residues in the CDR3. V was pared by 2 bases and J by 5 bases, with 14 bases between. The germline V gene encodes CDR1 SGDLS and CDR2 YYNGEE. The CDR3 is CASSVYAGANEQYF. The CDR3 DNA is TGTGCCAGCAGCGTCTACGCAGGGGCTAACGAGCAGTACTTC. The full variable domain, its missing parts supplied by reference TRBV9 and TRBJ2-7, is DSGVTQTPKHLITATGQRVTLRCSPRSGDLSVYWYQQSLDQGLQFLIQYYNGEERAKGNILERFSAQQFPDLHSELNLSSLELGDSALYFCASSVYAGANEQYFGPGTRLTVT.

The rearrangement joins TRBV28 to TRBJ1-3; D is possibly TRBD1 (5 bases). Germline V CDR1 and CDR2: MDHEN, SYDVKM. V was pared by 3 bases and J by 6 bases, with 12 bases between. The CDR3 has 14 amino acids. This chain's CDR3 is CASSLGQGLNTIYF. CDR3 nucleotides: TGTGCCAGCAGTTTGGGGCAGGGCTTAAACACCATATATTTT.

This chain joins TRBV9 and TRBJ1-1; 7 positions match TRBD1. The germline V gene has CDR1 SGDLS and CDR2 YYNGEE. The CDR3 contains 14 residues. V trimming: 4 bases; J trimming: 2 bases; junction bases outside the gene matches: 5. DNA for the CDR3: TGTGCCAGCAGCACTCGGACAGGAAACACTGAAGCTTTCTTT. Translating gives CASSTRTGNTEAFF.

The V gene is TRBV30, the J gene TRBJ1-1, with D uncertain. The CDR3 has 13 amino acids. Germline values: CDR1 GTSNPN, CDR2 SVGIG (reference sequence). V was shortened by 0 bases and J by 3 bases, with 8 bases between the two germline ends. The CDR3 DNA follows: TGTGCCTGGAGTGTTAACACCCACACTGAAGCTTTCTTT. Protein sequence: CAWSVNTHTEAFF.

This chain links TRBV6-2 or TRBV6-3 with TRBJ1-1; the D gene is possibly TRBD1 (5 bases). The V and J ends lost 4 bases and 8 bases respectively, with 17 bases between them. Germline V gene sequence: CDR1 MNHEY, CDR2 SVGEGT. The CDR3 runs to 14 residues. CDR3 protein: CASSSRGFGAEAFF. The DNA of the CDR3 is TGTGCCAGCAGTTCTCGGGGGTTCGGAGCCGAAGCTTTCTTT.

The rearrangement joins TRBV27 to TRBJ2-1; D unresolved. V was cut by 2 bases and J by 3 bases, with 5 bases left in between. Germline CDR1 reads MNHEY; CDR2 reads SMNVEV (reference sequence). The CDR3 is made up of 13 amino acids. CDR3 in DNA: TGTGCCAGCAGTTTAACCTACTACAATGAGCAGTTCTTC. Translating it yields CASSLTYYNEQFF.

This clone was seen only once. The chain combines TRBV11-3 with TRBJ2-5, with D possibly matching TRBD2 (6 bases). Trimming took off 3 bases at V and 5 bases at J, with 10 bases between the two ends. The CDR3 length is 13 residues. The germline gives CDR1 SGHNT, CDR2 YENEEA. DNA for the CDR3: TGTGCCAGCAGCTTTAGCGGAGAGGAGACCCAGTACTTC. Its protein product is CASSFSGEETQYF.

The chain joins TRBV28 to TRBJ2-3; D ambiguous. The CDR3 has 16 amino acids. Germline CDR1 MDHEN, CDR2 SYDVKM. The ends were cut back, 7 bases at V and 0 bases at J, with 17 bases in the middle. In nucleotides, the CDR3 is TGTGCCAGCAACGGAGCTAGTTATACTAGCACAGATACGCAGTATTTT. Translated: CASNGASYTSTDTQYF.

This clone was found once. The chain recombines TRBV4-1 with TRBJ2-5; 8 nucleotides match TRBD2. Germline assignment: CDR1 MGHRA and CDR2 YSYEKL. CDR3 size: 16 residues. The ends lost 4 bases at V and 5 bases at J; junction bases unmatched: 12. CDR3 amino acids: CASSPTPGTSRETQYF. The CDR3 bases are TGCGCCAGCAGCCCGACCCCCGGGACTAGTAGGGAGACCCAGTACTTC.

The chain links TRBV6-5 to TRBJ1-2, with a weak D call TRBD1 (6 bases). Germline-derived CDR1 and CDR2 are MNHEY and SVGAGI. V shed 11 bases and J shed 5 bases, with 18 bases lying between them. CDR3 size: 13 residues. CDR3 DNA: TGTGCCTGCACCAGGGGCGGGTGGTATGGCTACACCTTC. Its protein product is CACTRGGWYGYTF.

The table lists this clone with a few counts. CDR3 sequence reads: CASSLAASTDTQYF. DNA of the CDR3: TGCGCCAGCAGCTTAGCGGCGAGCACAGATACGCAGTATTTT. V is TRBV5-1 and J is TRBJ2-3; D might be TRBD2 (5 bases). This CDR3 region has 14 residues. Germline V gives CDR1 SGHRS, CDR2 YFSETQ. Trimming removed 2 bases from V and 0 bases from J, with 7 bases in between.

V gene TRBV4-1 combines with J gene TRBJ2-2; 9 bases align to TRBD1. The germline V gene encodes CDR1 MGHRA and CDR2 YSYEKL. V trimming: 5 bases; J trimming: 5 bases; junction bases outside the gene matches: 6. This CDR3 has 15 residues. CDR3 bases: TGCGCCAGCAGCGAGAGGACAGGGGTGACCGGGGAGCTGTTTTTT. Translating gives CASSERTGVTGELFF.

The chain employs TRBV6-4 and TRBJ2-3; 7 bases align to TRBD2. Germline CDR1 and CDR2: MRHNA and SNTAGT. The CDR3 runs to 14 residues. V trimming: 9 bases; J trimming: 8 bases; junction bases outside the gene matches: 14. The DNA for the CDR3 is TGTGCCAGTAGGGCCGATCTAGCGGCGGGTACGCAGTATTTT. Residues: CASRADLAAGTQYF.